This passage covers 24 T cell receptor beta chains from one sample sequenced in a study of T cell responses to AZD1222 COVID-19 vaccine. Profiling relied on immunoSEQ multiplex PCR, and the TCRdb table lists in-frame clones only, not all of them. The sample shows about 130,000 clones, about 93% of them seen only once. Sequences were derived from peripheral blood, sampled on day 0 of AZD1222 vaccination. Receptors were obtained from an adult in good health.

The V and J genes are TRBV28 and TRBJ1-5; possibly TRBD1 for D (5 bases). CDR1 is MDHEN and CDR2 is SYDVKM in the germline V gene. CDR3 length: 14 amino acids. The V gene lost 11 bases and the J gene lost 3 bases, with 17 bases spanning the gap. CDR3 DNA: TGTGCCGGTGGAACCGGGGGGACCAATCAGCCCCAGCATTTT. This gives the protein CAGGTGGTNQPQHF.

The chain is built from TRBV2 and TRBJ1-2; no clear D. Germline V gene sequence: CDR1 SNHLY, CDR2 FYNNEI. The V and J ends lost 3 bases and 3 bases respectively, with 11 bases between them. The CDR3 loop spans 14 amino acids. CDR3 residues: CASSEEGSDYGYTF. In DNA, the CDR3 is TGTGCCAGCAGTGAGGAGGGCTCCGACTATGGCTACACCTTC.

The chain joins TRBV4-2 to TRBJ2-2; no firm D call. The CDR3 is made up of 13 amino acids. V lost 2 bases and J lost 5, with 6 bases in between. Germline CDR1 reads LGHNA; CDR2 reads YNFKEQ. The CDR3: CASSQISTGELFF. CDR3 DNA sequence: TGTGCCAGCAGCCAAATCTCGACCGGGGAGCTGTTTTTT.

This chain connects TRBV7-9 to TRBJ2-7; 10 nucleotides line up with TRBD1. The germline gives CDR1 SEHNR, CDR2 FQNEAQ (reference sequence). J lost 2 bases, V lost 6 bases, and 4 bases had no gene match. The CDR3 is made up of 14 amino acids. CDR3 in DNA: TGTGCCAGCAGGCCGGGACAGGGGACCTACGAGCAGTACTTC. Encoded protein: CASRPGQGTYEQYF.

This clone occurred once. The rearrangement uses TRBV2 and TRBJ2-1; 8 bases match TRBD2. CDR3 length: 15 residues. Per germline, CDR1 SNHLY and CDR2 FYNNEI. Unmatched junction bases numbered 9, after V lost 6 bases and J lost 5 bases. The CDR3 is CASSDGAGGNNEQFF. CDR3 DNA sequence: TGTGCCAGCAGCGACGGGGCGGGGGGTAACAATGAGCAGTTCTTC. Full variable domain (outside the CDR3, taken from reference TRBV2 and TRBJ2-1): EPEVTQTPSHQVTQMGQEVILRCVPISNHLYFYWYRQILGQKVEFLVSFYNNEISEKSEIFDDQFSVERPDGSNFTLKIRSTKLEDSAMYFCASSDGAGGNNEQFFGPGTRLTVL.

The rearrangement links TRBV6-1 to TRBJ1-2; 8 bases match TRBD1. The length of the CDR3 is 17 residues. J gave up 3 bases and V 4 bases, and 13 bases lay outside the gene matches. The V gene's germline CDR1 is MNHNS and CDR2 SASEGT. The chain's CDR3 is CASSGHKIQGEDYGYTF. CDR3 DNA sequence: TGTGCCAGCAGTGGCCACAAAATACAGGGGGAGGACTATGGCTACACCTTC.

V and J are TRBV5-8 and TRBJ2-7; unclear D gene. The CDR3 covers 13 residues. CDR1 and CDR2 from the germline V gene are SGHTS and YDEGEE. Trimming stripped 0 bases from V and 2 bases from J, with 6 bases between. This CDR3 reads CASSLVGTYEQYF. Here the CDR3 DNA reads TGTGCCAGCAGCTTGGTAGGGACCTACGAGCAGTACTTC.

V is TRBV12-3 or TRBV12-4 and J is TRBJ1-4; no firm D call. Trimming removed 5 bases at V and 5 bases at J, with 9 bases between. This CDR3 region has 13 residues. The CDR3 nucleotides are TGTGCCAGCAGTCCCAACCGGAATGAAAAACTGTTTTTT. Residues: CASSPNRNEKLFF.

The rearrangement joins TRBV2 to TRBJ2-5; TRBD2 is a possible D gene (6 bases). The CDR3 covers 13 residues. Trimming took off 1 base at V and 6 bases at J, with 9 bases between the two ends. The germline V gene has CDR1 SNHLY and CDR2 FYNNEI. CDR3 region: CASSEVRGKTQYF. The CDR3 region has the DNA TGTGCCAGCAGTGAAGTCCGGGGGAAGACCCAGTACTTC.

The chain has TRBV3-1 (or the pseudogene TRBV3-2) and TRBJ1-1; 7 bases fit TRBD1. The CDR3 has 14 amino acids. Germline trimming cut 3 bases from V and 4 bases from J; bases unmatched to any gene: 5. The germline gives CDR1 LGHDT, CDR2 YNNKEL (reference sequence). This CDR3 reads CASSQRQGFTEAFF. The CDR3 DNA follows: TGTGCCAGCAGCCAGCGACAGGGATTCACTGAAGCTTTCTTT.

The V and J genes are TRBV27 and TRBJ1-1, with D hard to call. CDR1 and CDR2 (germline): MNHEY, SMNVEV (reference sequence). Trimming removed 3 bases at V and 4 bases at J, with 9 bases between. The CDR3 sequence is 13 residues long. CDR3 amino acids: CASSFGRSTEAFF. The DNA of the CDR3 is TGTGCCAGCAGTTTTGGACGTAGCACTGAAGCTTTCTTT.

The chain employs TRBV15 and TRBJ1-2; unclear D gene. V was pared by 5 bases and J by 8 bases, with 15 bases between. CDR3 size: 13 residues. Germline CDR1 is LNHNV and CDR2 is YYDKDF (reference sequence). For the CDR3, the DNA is TGTGCCACCAGCGTCGAGGGTTCCTCCGGCTACACCTTC. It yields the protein CATSVEGSSGYTF.

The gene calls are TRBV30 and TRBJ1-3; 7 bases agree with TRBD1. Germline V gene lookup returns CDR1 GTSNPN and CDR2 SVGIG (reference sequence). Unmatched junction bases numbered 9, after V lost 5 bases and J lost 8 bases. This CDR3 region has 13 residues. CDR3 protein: CAWAFGTEDTIYF. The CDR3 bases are TGTGCCTGGGCATTCGGGACAGAGGACACCATATATTTT.

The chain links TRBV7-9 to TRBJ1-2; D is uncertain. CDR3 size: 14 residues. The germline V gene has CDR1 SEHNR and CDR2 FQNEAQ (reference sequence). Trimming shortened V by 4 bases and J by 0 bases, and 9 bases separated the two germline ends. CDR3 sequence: CASSSDGANYGYTF. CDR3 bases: TGTGCCAGCAGCTCGGACGGAGCTAACTATGGCTACACCTTC. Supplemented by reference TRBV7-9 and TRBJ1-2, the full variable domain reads DTGVSQNPRHKITKRGQNVTFRCDPISEHNRLYWYRQTLGQGPEFLTYFQNEAQLEKSRLLSDRFSAERPKGSFSTLEIQRTEQGDSAMYLCASSSDGANYGYTFGSGTRLTVV.

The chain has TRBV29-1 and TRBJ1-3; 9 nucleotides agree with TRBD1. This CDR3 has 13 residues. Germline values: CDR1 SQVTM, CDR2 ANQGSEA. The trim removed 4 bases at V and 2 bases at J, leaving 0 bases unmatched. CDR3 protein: CSVGQGAGNTIYF. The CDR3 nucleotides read TGCAGCGTTGGACAGGGGGCTGGAAACACCATATATTTT.

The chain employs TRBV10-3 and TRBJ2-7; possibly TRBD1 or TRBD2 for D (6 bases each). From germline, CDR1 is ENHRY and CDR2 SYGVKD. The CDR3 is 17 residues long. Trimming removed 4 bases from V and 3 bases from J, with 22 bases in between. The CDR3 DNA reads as TGTGCCATCAGTGCAGGGGTGGGAGCGGGTAAACTCTACGAGCAGTACTTC. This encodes CAISAGVGAGKLYEQYF.

CDR3 nucleotide sequence: TGCAGTGCTAGTAAGCCGGGGGGGCGTCCCTACGAGCAGTACTTC. It specifies CSASKPGGRPYEQYF. The V and J genes are TRBV20-1 and TRBJ2-7; 8 bases fit TRBD2. The ends lost 3 bases at V and 2 bases at J; junction bases unmatched: 9. Germline V gene sequence: CDR1 DFQATT, CDR2 SNEGSKA (reference sequence). The CDR3 covers 15 residues.

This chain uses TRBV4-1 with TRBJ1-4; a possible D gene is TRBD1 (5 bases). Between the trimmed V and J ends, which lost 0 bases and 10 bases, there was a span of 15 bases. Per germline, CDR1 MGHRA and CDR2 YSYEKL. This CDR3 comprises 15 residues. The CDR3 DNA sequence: TGCGCCAGCAGCCAAGATCCGGCAGGGTGGGGAAAACTGTTTTTT. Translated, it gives CASSQDPAGWGKLFF.

The CDR3 here is CASSQEGRVDYNSPLHF. In nucleotides, the CDR3 is TGTGCCAGCAGCCAAGAGGGCAGGGTTGACTATAATTCACCCCTCCACTTT. The chain is built from TRBV3-1 (or the pseudogene TRBV3-2) and TRBJ1-6, with D tentatively TRBD1 (5 bases). The CDR3 runs 17 residues. CDR1 is LGHDT, CDR2 YNNKEL, per germline (reference sequence). Trimming cost V 0 bases and J 3 bases, with 12 bases left between them.

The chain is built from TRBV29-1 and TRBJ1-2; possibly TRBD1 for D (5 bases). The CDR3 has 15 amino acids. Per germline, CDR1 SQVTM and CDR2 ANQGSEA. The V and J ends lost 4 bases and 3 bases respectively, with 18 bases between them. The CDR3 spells CSVGGNPLGDYGYTF. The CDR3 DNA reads TGCAGCGTTGGGGGAAATCCTCTAGGGGACTATGGCTACACCTTC.

The CDR3 sequence is CASSSRTGGAETQYF. The CDR3, as DNA: TGTGCCAGCAGCTCCCGGACAGGGGGCGCGGAGACCCAGTACTTC. V is TRBV11-2 and J is TRBJ2-5; TRBD1 matches at 11 bases. The V gene end was trimmed by 4 bases and the J gene end by 5 bases; junction bases not matched to a gene: 6. The V gene's germline CDR1 is SGHAT and CDR2 FQNNGV. The CDR3 consists of 15 residues.

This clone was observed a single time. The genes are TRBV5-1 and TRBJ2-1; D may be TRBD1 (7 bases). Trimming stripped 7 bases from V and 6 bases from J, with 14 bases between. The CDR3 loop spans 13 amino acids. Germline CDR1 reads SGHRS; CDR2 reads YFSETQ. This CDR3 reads CASGTQGGNEQFF. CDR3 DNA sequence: TGCGCCAGCGGGACCCAGGGGGGCAATGAGCAGTTCTTC.

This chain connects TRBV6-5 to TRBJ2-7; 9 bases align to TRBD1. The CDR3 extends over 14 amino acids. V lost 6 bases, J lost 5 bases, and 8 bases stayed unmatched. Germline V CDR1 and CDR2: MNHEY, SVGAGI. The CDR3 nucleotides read TGTGCCAGCAGCCACCGGGACAGGGTTCACGAGCAGTACTTC. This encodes CASSHRDRVHEQYF.

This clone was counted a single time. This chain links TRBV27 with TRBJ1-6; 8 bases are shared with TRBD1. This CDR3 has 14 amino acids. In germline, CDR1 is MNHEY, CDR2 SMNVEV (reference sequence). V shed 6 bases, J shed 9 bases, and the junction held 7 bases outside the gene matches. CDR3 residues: CASSRTGGGSPLHF. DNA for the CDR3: TGTGCCAGCAGCCGTACAGGGGGTGGTTCACCCCTCCACTTT.